This passage covers 16 T cell receptor beta chains from one sample sequenced in a study of OX40 agonist ivuxolimab in advanced cancers. The assay was immunoSEQ multiplex PCR, and TCRdb's table has in-frame clones only and misses some. The sample carries some 91,000 clones, about 90% recorded once. The starting material was CD4+ or CD8+ T cells sorted from blood, obtained in a trial of the OX40 agonist ivuxolimab. These receptors all stem from an adult with an advanced solid tumor such as melanoma, head and neck, liver or kidney cancer.

The chain employs TRBV7-9 and TRBJ1-1; 8 nucleotides agree with TRBD1. Germline CDR1 reads SEHNR; CDR2 reads FQNEAQ (reference sequence). The trim removed 5 bases at V and 6 bases at J, leaving 8 bases unmatched. The CDR3 extends over 14 amino acids. The CDR3 loop is CASSEGQAQPEAFF. CDR3 nucleotides: TGTGCCAGCAGCGAGGGACAGGCGCAGCCTGAAGCTTTCTTT.

The chain recombines TRBV30 with TRBJ1-5, with 10 bases lining up with TRBD1. Germline-derived CDR1 and CDR2 are GTSNPN and SVGIG (reference sequence). CDR3 length: 15 amino acids. Trimming at V came to 2 bases and at J to 4 bases, leaving 5 bases not matched to a gene. CDR3 nucleotides: TGTGCCTGGAGTAGGCTGGGACAGGGGAATCAGCCCCAGCATTTT. Translated: CAWSRLGQGNQPQHF.

About this clone itself: Other nucleotide sequences in the sample specify the same CDR3. CDR3 loop: CASSIGVSEAFF. DNA of the CDR3: TGTGCCAGTAGTATTGGGGTGTCTGAAGCTTTCTTT. The chain has TRBV19 and TRBJ1-1, with D uncertain. V lost 3 bases and J lost 6, with 8 bases in between. Germline-derived CDR1 and CDR2 are LNHDA and SQIVND (reference sequence). The length of the CDR3 is 12 residues.

V usage is TRBV2 and J usage is TRBJ1-5, with D hard to call. CDR1 and CDR2 (germline): SNHLY, FYNNEI. This CDR3 is built from 17 residues. V was shortened by 6 bases and J by 0 bases, with 18 bases between the two germline ends. Here the CDR3 DNA reads TGTGCCAGCAGGGACCGAGGACCGGCATATAGCAATCAGCCCCAGCATTTT. It is translated as CASRDRGPAYSNQPQHF.

The J gene is TRBJ1-4, the V gene TRBV15; 8 nucleotides agree with TRBD1. The CDR3 has 14 amino acids. The germline V gene has CDR1 LNHNV and CDR2 YYDKDF (reference sequence). The junction had 2 bases not matched to a gene; V was cut back by 0 bases and J by 8 bases. CDR3 sequence reads: CATSRDRGREKLFF. CDR3 DNA sequence: TGTGCCACCAGCAGAGACAGGGGGCGAGAAAAACTGTTTTTT.

The chain recombines TRBV19 with TRBJ2-1; 7 nucleotides match TRBD1. The CDR3 has 16 residues. Germline assignment: CDR1 LNHDA and CDR2 SQIVND (reference sequence). Germline trimming cut 4 bases from V and 4 bases from J; bases unmatched to any gene: 10. CDR3 DNA: TGTGCCAGTAGTAACGACCTAGGGACAGCGTACAATGAGCAGTTCTTC. It specifies CASSNDLGTAYNEQFF.

Concerning this clone itself: Other DNA sequences in the same sample also yield this CDR3. The DNA of the CDR3 is TGTGCCAGCTCACCGGGACAGGGTTCCTACGAGCAGTACTTC. Translating it yields CASSPGQGSYEQYF. The rearrangement joins TRBV18 to TRBJ2-7; 9 bases line up with TRBD1. V dropped 3 bases and J dropped 1; count of bases not matched to a gene: 1. This CDR3 is 14 amino acids long. CDR1 and CDR2 (germline): KGHSH, LQKENI. Complete variable domain (other parts from reference TRBV18 and TRBJ2-7): NAGVMQNPRHLVRRRGQEARLRCSPMKGHSHVYWYRQLPEEGLKFMVYLQKENIIDESGMPKERFSAEFPKEGPSILRIQQVVRGDSAAYFCASSPGQGSYEQYFGPGTRLTVT.

Here the CDR3 DNA reads TGTGCCAGCAGCCCCGGACACCGGGGCACAGATACGCAGTATTTT. This sequence encodes CASSPGHRGTDTQYF. The chain employs TRBV5-4 and TRBJ2-3; a possible D gene is TRBD1 (5 bases). Germline V CDR1 and CDR2: SGHNT, YYREEE (reference sequence). CDR3 size: 15 residues. Trimming took off 4 bases at V and 1 base at J, with 13 bases between the two ends.

The CDR3 here is CSVEDSLAGTGELFF. The CDR3 DNA reads as TGCAGCGTTGAAGATTCGCTAGCGGGCACCGGGGAGCTGTTTTTT. The chain has TRBV29-1 and TRBJ2-2; 8 bases are shared with TRBD2. The V and J ends lost 0 bases and 4 bases, in that order; junction bases with no gene match: 4. This CDR3 is 15 amino acids long. Germline CDR1 is SQVTM and CDR2 is ANQGSEA.

The rearrangement links TRBV5-6 to TRBJ2-7; 7 nucleotides align to TRBD1. The junction had 22 bases not matched to a gene; V was cut back by 4 bases and J by 6 bases. Germline CDR1 and CDR2: SGHDT and YYEEEE. The CDR3 is 18 residues long. In DNA form, the CDR3 reads TGTGCCAGCAGCACCGGGACAGACTACACTAGAAGACGTGGCGAGCAGTACTTC. Amino acids: CASSTGTDYTRRRGEQYF.

The chain is built from TRBV6-1 and TRBJ2-1; 7 bases match TRBD2. The CDR3 has 14 amino acids. Germline values: CDR1 MNHNS, CDR2 SASEGT. The V gene end was trimmed by 6 bases and the J gene end by 2 bases; junction bases not matched to a gene: 4. CDR3 in amino acids: CASRGGVAYNEQFF. The CDR3, as DNA: TGTGCCAGCAGGGGGGGGGTCGCCTACAATGAGCAGTTCTTC.

The chain is built from TRBV21-1 and TRBJ2-5; the table assigns TRBD1, which was not confirmed against the DNA. TRBV21-1 is a pseudogene. This CDR3 spans 12 amino acids. The CDR3 bases are TGTGCCAGCAGCCCAGTCCAAGAGACCCAGTACTTC. Residues: CASSPVQETQYF.

This rearrangement joins TRBV5-1 to TRBJ2-7, with 10 nucleotides matching TRBD2. The CDR3 covers 14 residues. Germline CDR1 and CDR2: SGHRS and YFSETQ. V lost 2 bases to trimming and J lost 6 bases; unmatched junction nucleotides: 5. This CDR3 reads CASSLAGGPSEQYV. Written as DNA, the CDR3 is TGCGCCAGCAGCTTAGCGGGAGGGCCCTCCGAGCAGTACGTC.

The genes are TRBV10-3 and TRBJ1-1, with TRBD1 as a possible D gene (5 bases). Trimming took off 6 bases at V and 0 bases at J, with 11 bases between the two ends. The CDR3 runs to 14 residues. CDR1 is ENHRY and CDR2 is SYGVKD in the germline V gene. CDR3 nucleotide sequence: TGTGCCATCAGCGGGGCGTCGTTGAACACTGAAGCTTTCTTT. It codes for CAISGASLNTEAFF.

The genes are TRBV4-1 and TRBJ2-2; perhaps TRBD2 as D (6 bases). Germline loops: CDR1 MGHRA, CDR2 YSYEKL. The V gene lost 1 base and the J gene lost 2 bases, with 11 bases spanning the gap. The CDR3 contains 16 residues. CDR3 DNA sequence: TGCGCCAGCAGCCAAGCGGGACTCCTTAACACCGGGGAGCTGTTTTTT. This encodes CASSQAGLLNTGELFF.

The J gene is TRBJ2-1, the V gene TRBV11-3, with 7 bases lining up with TRBD2. V lost 6 bases and J lost 6; bases outside the gene matches: 14. The germline gives CDR1 SGHNT, CDR2 YENEEA. This CDR3 spans 16 amino acids. The CDR3 nucleotides read TGTGCCAGCAGTCCTGGAACTAGCGACCTTGGCAATGAGCAGTTCTTC. As protein: CASSPGTSDLGNEQFF.